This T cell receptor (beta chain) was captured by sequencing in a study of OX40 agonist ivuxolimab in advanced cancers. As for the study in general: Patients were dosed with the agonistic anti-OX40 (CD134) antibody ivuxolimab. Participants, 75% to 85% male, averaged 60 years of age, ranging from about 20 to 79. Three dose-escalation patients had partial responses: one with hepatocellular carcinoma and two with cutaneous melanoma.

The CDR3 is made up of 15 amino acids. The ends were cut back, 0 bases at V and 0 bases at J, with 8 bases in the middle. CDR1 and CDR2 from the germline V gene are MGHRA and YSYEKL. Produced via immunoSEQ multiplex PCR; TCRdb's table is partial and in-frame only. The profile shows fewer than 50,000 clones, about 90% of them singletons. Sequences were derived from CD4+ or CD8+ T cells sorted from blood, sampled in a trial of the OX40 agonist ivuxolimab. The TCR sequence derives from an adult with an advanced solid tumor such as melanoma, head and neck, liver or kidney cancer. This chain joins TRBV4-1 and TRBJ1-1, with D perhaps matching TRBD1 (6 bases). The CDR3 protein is CASSQDGQMNTEAFF. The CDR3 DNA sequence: TGCGCCAGCAGCCAAGATGGACAGATGAACACTGAAGCTTTCTTT.